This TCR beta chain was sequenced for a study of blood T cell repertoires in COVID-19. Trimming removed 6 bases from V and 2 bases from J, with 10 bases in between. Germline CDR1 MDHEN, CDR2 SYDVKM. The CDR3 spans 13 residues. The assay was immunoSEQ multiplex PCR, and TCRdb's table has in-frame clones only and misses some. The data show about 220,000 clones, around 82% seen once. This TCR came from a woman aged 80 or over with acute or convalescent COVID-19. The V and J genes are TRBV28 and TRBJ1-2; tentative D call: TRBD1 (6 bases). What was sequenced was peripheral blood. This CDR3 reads CASSYGQNYGYTF. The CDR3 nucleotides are TGTGCCAGCAGCTATGGACAGAACTATGGCTACACCTTC.